The entry below describes one TCR beta chain. Other DNA sequences in the sample encode the same CDR3. The sample belongs to a study of chemoradiotherapy in HPV16-positive cancers. Generated by immunoSEQ multiplex PCR, the TCRdb table keeps only in-frame clones and is missing some. The profile shows 45,000 to 60,000 clones, around 90% of them singletons. Sequenced here: blood, sampled from a patient who underwent chemoradiotherapy. The source of this sequence is a human donor with HPV-associated anogenital cancer.

CDR3 sequence reads: CASSSGSGRIIEQFF. Written as DNA, the CDR3 is TGTGCCAGTAGTTCCGGTAGCGGGAGGATTATTGAGCAGTTCTTC. The chain combines TRBV19 with TRBJ2-1; 10 bases are a match to TRBD2. The J segment lost 9 bases and the V segment lost 5 bases, leaving 10 bases of the junction unmatched. The CDR3 spans 15 residues. In germline, CDR1 is LNHDA, CDR2 SQIVND (reference sequence).